This T cell receptor beta chain was observed in a study of regulatory T cells in long-lasting Graves disease. Points from the study as a whole: Persistent disease preferred TRBV28, TRBJ1-2 and TRBJ2-5.

This clonotype showed up many times. Its cognate antigen is unknown. Arm-PCR of CDR3 regions and iRepertoire HTBI primers were used to build TCR beta libraries. TCRdb reprocessed the multiplex PCR reads via MiXCR and lists one record per CDR3 protein. The repertoire has about 440,000 distinct CDR3 sequences, about 15% of them found once; the top ten carry around 17%. CDR3 length: 14 amino acids. Trimming cost V 1 base and J 11 bases; bases outside gene matches: 8. Germline V gene lookup returns CDR1 SGHAT and CDR2 FQNNGV. Time point meaning: newly diagnosed GD, antithyroid drugs for less than 3 months. Scientists built the TCR library using RNA that was extracted from PBMCs. The same sample was also used in a study of T cells in Graves' hyperthyroidism and ophthalmopathy. That study reports: Graves' hyperthyroidism without ophthalmopathy progression within 18 months was termed stable. With the HTBI primer set, the TCR CDR3 went through a first round of RT-PCR.

Here the sequenced sample was peripheral blood mononuclear cells (PBMCs), taken at new diagnosis, from a patient treated with antithyroid drugs. The rearrangement joins TRBV11-2 to TRBJ1-5; 7 bases align to TRBD1. The TCR comes from a woman aged 25 to 45 with Graves disease. Here the CDR3 reads CASSLGQGEYAQHF. CDR3 DNA: TGTGCCAGCAGCTTAGGGCAGGGGGAATATGCCCAGCATTTT.